Included here is one T cell receptor beta chain sequence, with context. Its target is unknown. The sample originates from a study of OX40 agonist ivuxolimab in advanced cancers. Looking at the study overall: Melanoma, hepatocellular carcinoma, head and neck or renal cell cancer occurred in dose-escalation patients.

The CDR3 contains 19 residues. Germline values: CDR1 MGHRA, CDR2 YSYEKL. V shed 0 bases and J 4 bases; nucleotides not matched to a gene: 13. Assay: immunoSEQ multiplex PCR; the TCRdb copy retains only in-frame clones and omits some. Among about 110,000 clones listed, approximately 90% were seen once. Study-wide points: Researchers report that CD8+ T cells had, on average, more expanded clones than CD4+. Part of the nonresponder group also had normalized T-cell clonal expansion that was low. With doses of 0.1 to 3.0 mg/kg, CD4+ and CD8+ blood T cells had undergone clonal expansion by week 6.

The genes are TRBV4-1 and TRBJ2-1; 9 bases line up with TRBD1. The TCR originated in an adult with an advanced solid tumor such as melanoma, head and neck, liver or kidney cancer. The sequencing here drew on CD4+ or CD8+ T cells sorted from blood, taken in a trial of the OX40 agonist ivuxolimab. CDR3 loop: CASSQDMSWDRVVYNEQFF. The DNA of the CDR3 is TGCGCCAGCAGCCAAGATATGAGTTGGGACAGGGTTGTATACAATGAGCAGTTCTTC.